This T cell receptor (beta chain) came from a study of blood T cell repertoires in COVID-19. This clone was recorded a few times. Some clones are missing from TCRdb's copy, which holds only in-frame ones; the method was immunoSEQ multiplex PCR. The sample holds more than 200,000 clones, 81% seen once. The J segment lost 3 bases and the V segment lost 6 bases, leaving 2 bases of the junction unmatched. The germline gives CDR1 SGHTS, CDR2 YDEGEE. CDR3 length equals 12 residues. What was sequenced was peripheral blood. This clonotype was obtained from a woman of 80 years or more with acute or convalescent COVID-19. The V call is TRBV5-8, the J call TRBJ2-7, with TRBD1 matching over 8 bases. The CDR3 reads CASTDRDYEQYF. The CDR3, as DNA: TGTGCCAGCACGGACAGGGACTACGAGCAGTACTTC.